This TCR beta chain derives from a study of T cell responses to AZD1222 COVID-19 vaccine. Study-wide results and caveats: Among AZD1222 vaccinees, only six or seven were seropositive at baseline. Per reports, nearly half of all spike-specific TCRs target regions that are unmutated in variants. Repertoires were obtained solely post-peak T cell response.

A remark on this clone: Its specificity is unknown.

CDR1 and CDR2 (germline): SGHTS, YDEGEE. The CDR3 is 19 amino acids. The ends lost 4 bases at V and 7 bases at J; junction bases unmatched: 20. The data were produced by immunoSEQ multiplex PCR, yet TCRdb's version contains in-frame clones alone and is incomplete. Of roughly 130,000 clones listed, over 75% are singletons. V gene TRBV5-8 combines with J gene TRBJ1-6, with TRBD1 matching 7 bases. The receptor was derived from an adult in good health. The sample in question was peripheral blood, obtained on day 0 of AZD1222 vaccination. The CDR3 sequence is CASSHQRGRVSTRNSPLHF. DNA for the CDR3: TGTGCCAGCAGCCATCAGAGGGGGCGAGTCTCCACCAGAAATTCACCCCTCCACTTT. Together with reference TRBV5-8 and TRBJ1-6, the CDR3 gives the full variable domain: EAGVTQSPTHLIKTRGQQATLRCSPISGHTSVYWYQQALGLGLQFLLWYDEGEERNRGNFPPRFSGRQFPNYSSELNVNALELEDSALYLCASSHQRGRVSTRNSPLHFGNGTRLTVT.